This passage covers 22 T cell receptor beta chains from one sample sequenced in a study of vaccination effects on CD4 cells after COVID-19 (dated by TCRdb to the early 2020s). The method behind the library was the immunoSEQ multiplex PCR assay. TCRdb limited this immuneACCESS table to in-frame rearrangements with V and J called. A share of clones is missing; checked studies link under half to unresolved V genes, and the rest is unexplained. Within this sample are 71,000 or so clones, with roughly three quarters of them counted one time only. Roughly 4% of the sample goes to the ten largest clones. No antigen has been assigned to these receptors. To identify antigen-specific CD4+ T cell clonotypes by their expansion, the ViraFEST assay first stimulated PBMC with viral peptide pools and then applied TCR sequencing. After roughly 11 days of culture, CD4+ T cells were isolated with the EasySep CD4+ T cell isolation kit. Negative nucleocapsid antibody results before and after vaccination confirmed that the healthy vaccine recipients had no prior SARS-CoV-2 infection.

The starting material was CD4+ T cells from PBMCs cultured with HCoV-OC43 spike peptides, obtained before COVID-19 vaccination. The sample's cell subset or site label is to be understood as: HCoV-OC43 spike overlapping peptide pool stimulation. The receptors stem from a human donor who received a COVID-19 vaccine.

The rearrangement uses TRBV19 and TRBJ1-3; TRBD1 aligns across 7 bases. The CDR3 sequence is 16 residues long. In germline, CDR1 is LNHDA, CDR2 SQIVND (reference sequence). Losses at the gene ends were 7 bases for V and 2 bases for J; bases not matched to a gene: 11. The CDR3 nucleotides are TGTGCCAGTACCCTGGGACAGTTCTTACCTGGAAACACCATATATTTT. It codes for CASTLGQFLPGNTIYF.

V and J are TRBV3-1 (or the pseudogene TRBV3-2) and TRBJ1-1; D possibly corresponds to TRBD1 (6 bases). The V gene's germline CDR1 is LGHDT and CDR2 YNNKEL (reference sequence). Deletions cut 4 bases from V and 0 bases from J, with 12 bases between. This CDR3 is 15 amino acids long. The CDR3 DNA reads TGTGCCAGCAGCCGAAGCAGGGGACTGAACACTGAAGCTTTCTTT. This gives the protein CASSRSRGLNTEAFF.

This clone was seen a few times. The chain combines TRBV5-4 with TRBJ2-2; 10 nucleotides agree with TRBD1. The junction had 4 bases not matched to a gene; V was cut back by 1 base and J by 4 bases. The germline CDR1 and CDR2 sequences are SGHNT and YYREEE (reference sequence). There are 16 residues in the CDR3. The CDR3 loop is CASSLWTGGSTGELFF. CDR3 sequence (DNA): TGTGCCAGCAGCTTGTGGACAGGGGGAAGCACCGGGGAGCTGTTTTTT.

The V gene is TRBV6-5, the J gene TRBJ1-4; the D is unclear. The CDR3 covers 15 residues. V shed 2 bases and J shed 6 bases, with 13 bases lying between them. CDR1 MNHEY and CDR2 SVGAGI come from the germline V gene. In DNA form, the CDR3 reads TGTGCCAGCAGTTACGACCCGTCCAAGGATGAAAAACTGTTTTTT. Its protein product is CASSYDPSKDEKLFF.

The gene calls are TRBV30 and TRBJ1-2, with 7 bases aligning to TRBD1. This CDR3 has 13 amino acids. Looked up from germline, CDR1 is GTSNPN and CDR2 is SVGIG (reference sequence). V lost 1 base, J lost 8 bases, and 7 bases stayed unmatched. CDR3 protein: CAWSAYTGDGYTF. CDR3 sequence (DNA): TGTGCCTGGAGTGCTTACACAGGGGACGGCTACACCTTC.

The rearrangement links TRBV30 to TRBJ2-1; a weak D match, TRBD1 (5 bases). The V and J ends lost 5 bases and 6 bases respectively, with 11 bases between them. CDR3 length: 12 residues. CDR1 is GTSNPN, CDR2 SVGIG, per germline (reference sequence). CDR3 region: CAWHRTPNEQFF. CDR3 sequence (DNA): TGTGCCTGGCACAGGACCCCCAATGAGCAGTTCTTC.

This chain links TRBV6-1 with TRBJ2-3; weak D call: TRBD1 (5 bases). This CDR3 spans 13 amino acids. Germline loops: CDR1 MNHNS, CDR2 SASEGT. V was clipped by 6 bases and J by 0 bases, with 7 bases between them. This CDR3 reads CASRGPSTDTQYF. As DNA, the CDR3 is TGTGCCAGCAGGGGGCCTAGCACAGATACGCAGTATTTT.

The DNA of the CDR3 is TGTGCCAGTAGTATAGAAGGAGGGACCCAGTACTTC. Translated: CASSIEGGTQYF. V and J are TRBV19 and TRBJ2-5; D might be TRBD2 (5 bases). Germline V CDR1 and CDR2: LNHDA, SQIVND (reference sequence). V was trimmed by 0 bases and J by 7 bases, leaving 6 bases between them. CDR3 length: 12 residues.

This chain connects TRBV5-6 to TRBJ1-2; tentatively, D is TRBD1 (5 bases). Trimming cost V 1 base and J 4 bases, with 17 bases left between them. The V gene's germline CDR1 is SGHDT and CDR2 YYEEEE. This CDR3 has 16 amino acids. The chain's CDR3 is CASSLKLRGVTYGYTF. CDR3 bases: TGTGCCAGCAGCTTGAAGTTACGGGGCGTCACCTATGGCTACACCTTC. The full variable domain, its missing parts supplied by reference TRBV5-6 and TRBJ1-2, is DAGVTQSPTHLIKTRGQQVTLRCSPKSGHDTVSWYQQALGQGPQFIFQYYEEEERQRGNFPDRFSGHQFPNYSSELNVNALLLGDSALYLCASSLKLRGVTYGYTFGSGTRLTVV.

This chain uses TRBV6-5 with TRBJ2-7; D may be TRBD1 (6 bases). Trimming left V 4 bases short and J 6 bases short, with 19 bases between. The V gene's germline CDR1 is MNHEY and CDR2 SVGAGI. This CDR3 comprises 15 residues. CDR3 amino acids: CASSLRHPQGVEQYV. For the CDR3, the DNA is TGTGCCAGCAGTTTACGACACCCACAGGGCGTCGAGCAGTACGTC.

V usage is TRBV11-1 and J usage is TRBJ1-1, with D possibly being TRBD1 (5 bases). The CDR3 spans 14 residues. Per the germline V gene, CDR1 is SGHAT and CDR2 is FQDESV (reference sequence). Trimming took 4 bases from V and 4 from J, leaving 13 bases between them. In DNA form, the CDR3 reads TGTGCCAGCAGCTCGCAGGGATGGGGCACTGAAGCTTTCTTT. Residues: CASSSQGWGTEAFF.

This clone has only a few counts. This chain connects TRBV19 to TRBJ2-2, with TRBD1 matching over 7 bases. The CDR3 is 16 residues long. CDR1 LNHDA and CDR2 SQIVND come from the germline V gene (reference sequence). V gave up 5 bases and J gave up 6 bases; unmatched junction bases: 12. The CDR3 protein is CASSAPRDRLSGELFF. As DNA, the CDR3 is TGTGCCAGTAGTGCCCCCCGGGACAGATTATCCGGGGAGCTGTTTTTT.

This chain connects TRBV14 to TRBJ2-6; no clear D. Germline lookup yields CDR1 SGHDN and CDR2 FVKESK. The V gene lost 1 base and the J gene lost 0 bases, with 1 base spanning the gap. This CDR3 has 14 amino acids. The CDR3 nucleotides read TGTGCCAGCAGCCAAGTCTCTGGGGCCAACGTCCTGACTTTC. This translates into CASSQVSGANVLTF. The complete variable domain, with remaining parts taken from reference TRBV14 and TRBJ2-6, reads EAGVTQFPSHSVIEKGQTVTLRCDPISGHDNLYWYRRVMGKEIKFLLHFVKESKQDESGMPNNRFLAERTGGTYSTLKVQPAELEDSGVYFCASSQVSGANVLTFGAGSRLTVL.

The chain carries TRBV18 and TRBJ1-2, with a weak D call TRBD1 (5 bases). The CDR3 covers 16 residues. With 1 base removed from V and 0 bases from J, the gap between germline ends came to 12 bases. Germline V gene sequence: CDR1 KGHSH, CDR2 LQKENI. The CDR3 is CASSPLPGPANYGYTF. The CDR3 DNA is TGTGCCAGCTCACCACTTCCGGGACCTGCTAACTATGGCTACACCTTC. Full variable domain (missing parts from reference TRBV18 and TRBJ1-2): NAGVMQNPRHLVRRRGQEARLRCSPMKGHSHVYWYRQLPEEGLKFMVYLQKENIIDESGMPKERFSAEFPKEGPSILRIQQVVRGDSAAYFCASSPLPGPANYGYTFGSGTRLTVV.

The sample holds a few counts of this clone. The J gene is TRBJ1-1, the V gene TRBV7-2; 7 bases are a match to TRBD1. V shed 1 base, J shed 10 bases, and the junction held 6 bases outside the gene matches. This CDR3 region has 13 residues. Germline lookup yields CDR1 SGHTA and CDR2 FQGNSA. In DNA, the CDR3 is TGTGCCAGCAGCTTAGGACAGGGAAGGAGAGCTTTCTTT. Translating gives CASSLGQGRRAFF.

The rearrangement uses TRBV30 and TRBJ2-7; TRBD1 aligns across 8 bases. The CDR3 is 12 amino acids. V trimming: 3 bases; J trimming: 4 bases; junction bases outside the gene matches: 2. The V gene's germline CDR1 is GTSNPN and CDR2 SVGIG (reference sequence). The CDR3 loop reads CAWSRGRYEQYV. CDR3 nucleotide sequence: TGTGCCTGGAGCAGGGGGCGTTACGAGCAGTACGTC.

V usage is TRBV29-1 and J usage is TRBJ1-2; D may be TRBD1 (6 bases). This CDR3 has 12 amino acids. From germline, CDR1 is SQVTM and CDR2 ANQGSEA. The V end lost 6 bases, the J end lost 6 bases, and 14 bases lay between the germline ends. This CDR3 is CSVGTWVDGYTF. The DNA of the CDR3 is TGCAGCGTGGGGACATGGGTAGATGGCTACACCTTC. Based on the CDR3 plus reference TRBV29-1 and TRBJ1-2, the full variable domain is SAVISQKPSRDICQRGTSLTIQCQVDSQVTMMFWYRQQPGQSLTLIATANQGSEATYESGFVIDKFPISRPNLTFSTLTVSNMSPEDSSIYLCSVGTWVDGYTFGSGTRLTVV.

The chain joins TRBV5-4 to TRBJ1-1; tentatively, D is TRBD1 (5 bases). The V gene lost 4 bases and the J gene lost 0 bases, with 13 bases spanning the gap. CDR1 is SGHNT and CDR2 is YYREEE in the germline V gene (reference sequence). The CDR3 contains 15 residues. The CDR3 DNA sequence: TGTGCCAGCAGCCGACCTGGGGCCATGAACACTGAAGCTTTCTTT. Its translation: CASSRPGAMNTEAFF. Using reference TRBV5-4 and TRBJ1-1 for the parts outside the CDR3, the full variable domain is ETGVTQSPTHLIKTRGQQVTLRCSSQSGHNTVSWYQQALGQGPQFIFQYYREEENGRGNFPPRFSGLQFPNYSSELNVNALELDDSALYLCASSRPGAMNTEAFFGQGTRLTVV.

J is TRBJ2-1 and V is TRBV19, with TRBD2 identical over 7 bases. The V gene's germline CDR1 is LNHDA and CDR2 SQIVND (reference sequence). Trimming removed 3 bases from V and 3 bases from J; junction bases left unmatched: 5. The CDR3 runs 15 residues. CDR3 in DNA: TGTGCCAGTAGTATTAGTGCGGGGGACTACAATGAGCAGTTCTTC. As protein: CASSISAGDYNEQFF.

This clone turned up a few times. The chain couples TRBV5-4 to TRBJ1-3; weak D call: TRBD1 (5 bases). The CDR3 covers 15 residues. V was pared by 3 bases and J by 0 bases, with 10 bases between. Germline V gene sequence: CDR1 SGHNT, CDR2 YYREEE (reference sequence). CDR3 nucleotide sequence: TGTGCCAGCAGCTGGGGAGGGACCTCTGGAAACACCATATATTTT. Translation: CASSWGGTSGNTIYF.

The chain carries TRBV11-2 and TRBJ2-5; D is unclear. The V gene lost 4 bases and the J gene lost 5 bases, with 8 bases spanning the gap. CDR1 and CDR2 from the germline V gene are SGHAT and FQNNGV. CDR3 size: 12 residues. This chain's CDR3 is CASSSDGETQYF. CDR3 DNA sequence: TGTGCCAGCAGCTCAGACGGGGAGACCCAGTACTTC.

The chain couples TRBV7-2 to TRBJ2-7; 9 nucleotides match TRBD1. V trimming: 1 base; J trimming: 1 base; junction bases outside the gene matches: 2. The CDR3 is 15 amino acids. CDR1 SGHTA and CDR2 FQGNSA come from the germline V gene. The CDR3 DNA sequence: TGTGCCAGCAGCTTAGTACAGGGGGCGTCCTACGAGCAGTACGTC. This translates into CASSLVQGASYEQYV.